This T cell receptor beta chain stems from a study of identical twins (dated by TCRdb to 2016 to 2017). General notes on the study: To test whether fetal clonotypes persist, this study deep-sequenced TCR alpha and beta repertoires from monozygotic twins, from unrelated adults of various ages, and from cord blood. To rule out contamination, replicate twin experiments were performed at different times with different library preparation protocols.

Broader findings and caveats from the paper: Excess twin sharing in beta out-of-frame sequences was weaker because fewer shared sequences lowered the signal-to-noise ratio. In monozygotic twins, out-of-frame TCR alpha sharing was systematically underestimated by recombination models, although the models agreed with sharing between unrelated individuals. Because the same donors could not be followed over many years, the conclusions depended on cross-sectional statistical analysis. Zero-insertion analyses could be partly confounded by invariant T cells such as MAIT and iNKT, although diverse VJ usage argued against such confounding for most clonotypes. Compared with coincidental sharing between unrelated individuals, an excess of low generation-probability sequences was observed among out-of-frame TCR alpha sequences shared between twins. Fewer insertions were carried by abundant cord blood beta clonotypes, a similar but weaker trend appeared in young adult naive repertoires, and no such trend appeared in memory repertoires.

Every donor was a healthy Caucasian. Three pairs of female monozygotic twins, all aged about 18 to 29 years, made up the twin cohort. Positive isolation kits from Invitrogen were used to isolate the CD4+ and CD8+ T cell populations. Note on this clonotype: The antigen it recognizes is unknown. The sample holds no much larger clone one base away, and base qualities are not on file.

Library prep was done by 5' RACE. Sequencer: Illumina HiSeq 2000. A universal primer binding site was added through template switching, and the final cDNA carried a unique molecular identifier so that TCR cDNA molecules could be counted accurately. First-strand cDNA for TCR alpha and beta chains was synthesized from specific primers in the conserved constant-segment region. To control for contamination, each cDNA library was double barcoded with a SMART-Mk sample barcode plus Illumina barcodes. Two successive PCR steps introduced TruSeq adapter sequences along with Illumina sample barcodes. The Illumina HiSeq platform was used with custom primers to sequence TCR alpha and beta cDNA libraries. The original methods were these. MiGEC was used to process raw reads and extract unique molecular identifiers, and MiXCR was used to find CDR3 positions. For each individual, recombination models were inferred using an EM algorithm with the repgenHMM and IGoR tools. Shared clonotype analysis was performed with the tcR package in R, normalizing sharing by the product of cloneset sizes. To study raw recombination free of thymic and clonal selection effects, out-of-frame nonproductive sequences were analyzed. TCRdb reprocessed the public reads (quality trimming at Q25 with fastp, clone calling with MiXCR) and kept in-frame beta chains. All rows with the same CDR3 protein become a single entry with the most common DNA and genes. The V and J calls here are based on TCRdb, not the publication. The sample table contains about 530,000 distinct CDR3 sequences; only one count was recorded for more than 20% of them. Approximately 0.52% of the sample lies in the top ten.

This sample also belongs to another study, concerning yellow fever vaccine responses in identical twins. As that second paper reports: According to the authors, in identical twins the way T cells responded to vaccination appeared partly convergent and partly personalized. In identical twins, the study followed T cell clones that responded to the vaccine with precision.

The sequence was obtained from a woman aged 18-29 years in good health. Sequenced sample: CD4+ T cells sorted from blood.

The DNA is TGTGCCAGCTCCCCCCAACGGAACGAGCAGTACTTC. Translated, this gives CASSPQRNEQYF. In this chain, TRBV18 is recombined with TRBJ2-7; the D gene lacks a confident call. Taken from the germline V gene, the CDR1 and CDR2 loops are KGHSH and LQKENI. The junction carries 11 bases between V and J, which are trimmed by 6 bases and 5 bases respectively. The CDR3 covers 12 residues, taking in both the cysteine and the phenylalanine. CDR3 DNA only is kept here, 36 bases in frame from base 1.